This TCR beta chain emerged from a study of blood T cells in healthy people across ages. Each sample yielded at least 6 micrograms of PBMC total RNA. This clonotype was counted between two and nine times. Its antigen is not known. The CDR3 is made up of 14 amino acids. The trim removed 6 bases at V and 4 bases at J, leaving 7 bases unmatched. Germline CDR1 and CDR2: ENHRY and SYGVKD. Study results and limitations: With unsorted PBMCs, a conclusive comparison of naive versus antigen-experienced cells was not possible. The authors considered diversity estimates from one million T cells to be underestimates.

A J-beta primer mix and a sample-barcoded 5' primer were used in a second PCR of roughly 6 to 11 cycles. Each of the cDNA molecules was tagged by a template-switch adaptor with 12 random nucleotides. TCRdb used MiXCR to reprocess the 5' RACE reads, holding one entry per CDR3 protein. The sample shows some 1.4 million distinct CDR3 sequences, roughly 40% of them seen only once. The rearrangement uses TRBV10-3 and TRBJ1-2; TRBD1 aligns across 8 bases. The sequence came from a woman aged 18-30 years in good health. The sequenced sample was blood. This CDR3 is CAISQTGETYGYTF. CDR3 sequence (DNA): TGTGCCATCAGCCAGACAGGGGAGACCTATGGCTACACCTTC.